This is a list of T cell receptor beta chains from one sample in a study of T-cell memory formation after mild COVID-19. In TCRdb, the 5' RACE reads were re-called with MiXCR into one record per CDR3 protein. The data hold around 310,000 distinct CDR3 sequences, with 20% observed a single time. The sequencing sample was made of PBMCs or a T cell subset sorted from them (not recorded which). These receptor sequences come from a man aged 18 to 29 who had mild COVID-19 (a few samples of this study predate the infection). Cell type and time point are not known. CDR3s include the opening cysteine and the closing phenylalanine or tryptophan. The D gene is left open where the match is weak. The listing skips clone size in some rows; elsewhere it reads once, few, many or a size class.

CDR3: CASSLQGAGELFF; DNA: TGTGCCAGCAGTTTACAGGGGGCCGGGGAGCTGTTTTTT; V: TRBV5-1; D: TRBD1; J: TRBJ2-2; size: many
CDR3: CASSPAVEGFQTLAKNIQYF; DNA: TGTGCCAGCTCACCTGCGGTTGAGGGGTTTCAAACCTTAGCCAAAAACATTCAGTACTTC; V: TRBV18; D: .; J: TRBJ2-4; size: .
CDR3: CASSFPFGPAGNRDEQFF; DNA: TGCGCCAGCAGCTTCCCCTTCGGACCAGCGGGTAACAGGGATGAGCAGTTCTTC; V: TRBV5-1; D: .; J: TRBJ2-1; size: .
CDR3: CASSQDWGVMYNEQFF; DNA: TGTGCCAGCAGCCAAGATTGGGGGGTAATGTACAATGAGCAGTTCTTC; V: TRBV4-2; D: .; J: TRBJ2-1; size: .
CDR3: CASSLSGRSTDTQYF; DNA: TGTGCCAGCAGCTTAAGTGGCAGAAGCACAGATACGCAGTATTTT; V: TRBV7-9; D: .; J: TRBJ2-3; size: .
CDR3: CASSTGTVQETQYF; DNA: TGTGCCAGCAGCACCGGGACGGTCCAAGAGACCCAGTACTTC; V: TRBV5-4; D: .; J: TRBJ2-5; size: .
CDR3: CASSQDTLTGELFF; DNA: TGCGCCAGCAGCCAGGACACCCTCACCGGGGAGCTGTTTTTT; V: TRBV4-1; D: .; J: TRBJ2-2; size: .
CDR3: CASSPRQINEKLFF; DNA: TGTGCCAGCAGCCCTCGACAGATTAATGAAAAACTGTTTTTT; V: TRBV7-2; D: .; J: TRBJ1-4; size: few
CDR3: CASSPFAGQGSGELFF; DNA: TGCGCCAGCAGCCCATTTGCAGGACAGGGGTCCGGGGAGCTGTTTTTT; V: TRBV4-3; D: TRBD1; J: TRBJ2-2; size: .
CDR3: CSATRGWETQYF; DNA: TGCAGTGCTACGCGGGGGTGGGAGACCCAGTACTTC; V: TRBV20-1; D: TRBD2; J: TRBJ2-5; size: .
CDR3: CASSLSPMGSTDTQYF; DNA: TGCGCCAGCAGCTTAAGTCCCATGGGTAGCACAGATACGCAGTATTTT; V: TRBV5-1; D: .; J: TRBJ2-3; size: .
CDR3: CASSYDREIAEAFF; DNA: TGTGCCAGCAGTTACGACAGGGAGATCGCTGAAGCTTTCTTT; V: TRBV6-6; D: TRBD1; J: TRBJ1-1; size: .
CDR3: CASNPGGETQYF; DNA: TGTGCCAGCAACCCAGGGGGGGAAACCCAGTACTTC; V: TRBV2; D: .; J: TRBJ2-5; size: .
CDR3: CASSYPPGQGGRPGGYTF; DNA: TGTGCCAGCAGTTACCCACCGGGACAGGGGGGGAGGCCAGGTGGCTACACCTTC; V: TRBV6-5; D: TRBD1; J: TRBJ1-2; size: few
CDR3: CASSESGQGTYEQYF; DNA: TGTGCCAGCAGCGAGTCAGGACAGGGGACCTACGAGCAGTACTTC; V: TRBV9; D: TRBD1; J: TRBJ2-7; size: .
CDR3: CATPGGGCDEQYF; DNA: TGTGCCACCCCTGGGGGGGGCTGCGACGAGCAGTACTTC; V: TRBV24-1; D: .; J: TRBJ2-7; size: few
CDR3: CASRYRGTLSTDTQYF; DNA: TGTGCCAGCAGGTATCGCGGGACCCTTAGCACAGATACGCAGTATTTT; V: TRBV11-2; D: .; J: TRBJ2-3; size: .
CDR3: CASGLTRQETQYF; DNA: TGTGCCAGCGGTCTAACTCGGCAAGAGACCCAGTACTTC; V: TRBV7-2; D: .; J: TRBJ2-5; size: few
CDR3: CASTGGTDTQYF; DNA: TGCGCCAGCACAGGGGGCACAGATACGCAGTATTTT; V: TRBV5-1; D: .; J: TRBJ2-3; size: many
CDR3: CASSYGGDEQFF; DNA: TGTGCCAGCAGTTACGGGGGGGATGAGCAGTTCTTC; V: TRBV6-5; D: TRBD2; J: TRBJ2-1; size: .
CDR3: CASSFPRDNNEKLFF; DNA: TGTGCCAGCAGCTTTCCCAGGGATAATAATGAAAAACTGTTTTTT; V: TRBV7-9; D: .; J: TRBJ1-4; size: .
CDR3: CATSRDYSYNEQFF; DNA: TGTGCCACCAGCAGAGATTACTCCTACAATGAGCAGTTCTTC; V: TRBV15; D: .; J: TRBJ2-1; size: few
CDR3: CASSDRRSYNEQFF; DNA: TGTGCCAGCAGTGACAGACGCTCCTACAATGAGCAGTTCTTC; V: TRBV2; D: .; J: TRBJ2-1; size: .
CDR3: CASSRDWATSGANVLTF; DNA: TGCGCCAGCAGCAGGGACTGGGCAACCTCTGGGGCCAACGTCCTGACTTTC; V: TRBV5-1; D: .; J: TRBJ2-6; size: .
CDR3: CASSFSGLWETQYF; DNA: TGCGCCAGCAGCTTTTCGGGACTATGGGAGACCCAGTACTTC; V: TRBV5-1; D: TRBD2; J: TRBJ2-5; size: many
CDR3: CASSLLAGEMNEQFF; DNA: TGTGCCAGCAGCTTGCTAGCGGGAGAAATGAATGAGCAGTTCTTC; V: TRBV7-8; D: TRBD2; J: TRBJ2-1; size: few
CDR3: CASSQAGAGTEAFF; DNA: TGTGCCAGCAGCCAAGCAGGGGCGGGCACTGAAGCTTTCTTT; V: TRBV4-2; D: .; J: TRBJ1-1; size: .
CDR3: CASRDGTGTYEQYF; DNA: TGTGCCAGCAGGGATGGGACTGGAACCTACGAGCAGTACTTC; V: TRBV12-3/TRBV12-4; D: .; J: TRBJ2-7; size: .
CDR3: CASSLGSSYGYTF; DNA: TGTGCCAGCAGCTTAGGGTCGTCCTATGGCTACACCTTC; V: TRBV7-6; D: .; J: TRBJ1-2; size: few
CDR3: CASSLGSGGWYGYTF; DNA: TGTGCCAGCAGCTTAGGTTCAGGGGGCTGGTATGGCTACACCTTC; V: TRBV7-2; D: TRBD1; J: TRBJ1-2; size: .
CDR3: CASSSTRLTLRTTDTQYF; DNA: TGTGCCAGCAGCTCAACCAGGTTGACTCTCCGTACCACAGATACGCAGTATTTT; V: TRBV7-9; D: .; J: TRBJ2-3; size: few
CDR3: CSVVDEGASYEQYF; DNA: TGCAGCGTTGTGGACGAGGGGGCATCCTACGAGCAGTACTTC; V: TRBV29-1; D: TRBD1; J: TRBJ2-7; size: few
CDR3: CASSQGNQPQHF; DNA: TGTGCCAGCAGCCAAGGCAATCAGCCCCAGCATTTT; V: TRBV3-1; D: .; J: TRBJ1-5; size: many
CDR3: CASSANMGTGELFF; DNA: TGTGCCAGCAGCGCAAATATGGGCACCGGGGAGCTGTTTTTT; V: TRBV7-2; D: .; J: TRBJ2-2; size: few
CDR3: CASSYVPGELFF; DNA: TGTGCCAGCAGTTACGTCCCCGGGGAGCTGTTTTTT; V: TRBV2; D: .; J: TRBJ2-2; size: few
CDR3: CASSPRSGGFQETQYF; DNA: TGTGCCAGCAGCCCACGATCGGGGGGCTTCCAAGAGACCCAGTACTTC; V: TRBV9; D: .; J: TRBJ2-5; size: few
CDR3: CASSYGGGANVLTF; DNA: TGTGCCAGCAGTTACGGGGGTGGGGCCAACGTCCTGACTTTC; V: TRBV6-2/TRBV6-3; D: .; J: TRBJ2-6; size: many
CDR3: CSARVLAGGLNEQFF; DNA: TGCAGTGCTAGAGTTTTGGCAGGGGGCCTGAATGAGCAGTTCTTC; V: TRBV20-1; D: TRBD1; J: TRBJ2-1; size: .
CDR3: CASSLTPWTSNYGYTF; DNA: TGCGCCAGCAGCTTGACTCCCTGGACATCTAACTATGGCTACACCTTC; V: TRBV5-1; D: .; J: TRBJ1-2; size: few
CDR3: CSVRTLMNTEAFF; DNA: TGCAGCGTCCGGACCCTGATGAACACTGAAGCTTTCTTT; V: TRBV29-1; D: .; J: TRBJ1-1; size: .
CDR3: CASTGGLAAQETQYF; DNA: TGTGCCAGCACCGGGGGACTAGCGGCCCAAGAGACCCAGTACTTC; V: TRBV12-3/TRBV12-4; D: TRBD2; J: TRBJ2-5; size: .
CDR3: CASSFLRGREAFF; DNA: TGTGCCAGCAGCTTCCTCAGGGGTCGTGAAGCTTTCTTT; V: TRBV7-2; D: .; J: TRBJ1-1; size: few
CDR3: CASSFDRRETQYF; DNA: TGCGCCAGCAGCTTCGACCGGCGAGAGACCCAGTACTTC; V: TRBV5-1; D: .; J: TRBJ2-5; size: few
CDR3: CASSPGGTRETQYF; DNA: TGTGCCAGCAGTCCCGGCGGGACGAGAGAGACCCAGTACTTC; V: TRBV27; D: .; J: TRBJ2-5; size: few
CDR3: CASSQVLFREDGAGGYGETQYF; DNA: TGCGCCAGCAGCCAAGTTCTATTTCGGGAGGACGGGGCAGGGGGATATGGGGAGACCCAGTACTTC; V: TRBV4-1; D: .; J: TRBJ2-5; size: .